The 11 T cell receptor beta chains below were found in one sample sequenced in a study of T cell clonality in common variable immunodeficiency. Profiling relied on immunoSEQ multiplex PCR, and the TCRdb table lists in-frame clones only, not all of them. The data list roughly 58,000 clones, none observed once; 5.4% falls to the top ten. The source material was peripheral blood mononuclear cells. The receptor set was obtained from a person aged 18 to 70 in good health.

This clone showed up many times. Read data end 3 residues before the CDR3 end; the end is taken from the germline J gene. The rearrangement joins TRBV28 to TRBJ2-3; no clear D gene. Trimming pared 5 bases from V and 5 bases from J, leaving 14 bases between. CDR1 is MDHEN and CDR2 is SYDVKM in the germline V gene. CDR3 length: 14 residues. The covered CDR3 bases are TGTGCCAGCAGTCCGGTCTACGTCCAAGATACG. Its protein is CASSPVYVQDT. The whole CDR3 region reads CASSPVYVQDTQYF.

There are many counts of this clone. The read comes to an end 3 residues before the CDR3 does, leaving the germline J gene to fill in the end. V is TRBV19 and J is TRBJ2-5, with 14 nucleotides matching TRBD2. Germline loops: CDR1 LNHDA, CDR2 SQIVND (reference sequence). V trimming: 6 bases; J trimming: 4 bases; junction bases outside the gene matches: 4. The CDR3 loop spans 15 amino acids. CDR3 DNA, as far as it was read: TGTGCCAGTAGAGGGACTAGCGGGAGACCAGAGACC. Its protein is CASRGTSGRPET. The CDR3 as a whole reads CASRGTSGRPETQYF.

This clone was seen repeatedly, ten times or more. The sequenced fragment ends 3 residues before the CDR3 boundary, so the rest is inferred from the germline J gene. V and J are TRBV5-1 and TRBJ2-5; D gene ambiguous. Germline values: CDR1 SGHRS, CDR2 YFSETQ. Trimming stripped 4 bases from V and 1 base from J, with 14 bases between. This CDR3 spans 15 amino acids. The sequenced part of the CDR3 DNA is TGCGCCAGCAGCCCCGACACCCCAGCCCAAGAGACC. It is translated as CASSPDTPAQET. The whole CDR3 protein is CASSPDTPAQETQYF.

This clone came up many times. Sequencing ends 3 residues short of the CDR3 end; the germline J gene provides the rest. This rearrangement joins TRBV7-2 to TRBJ2-1; TRBD2 matches 7 bases. CDR1 and CDR2 from the germline V gene are SGHTA and FQGNSA. The CDR3 extends over 12 amino acids. V lost 2 bases to trimming and J lost 9 bases; unmatched junction nucleotides: 1. The CDR3 loop reads CASSLWGGEQFF. CDR3 bases read: TGTGCCAGCAGCTTATGGGGGGGTGAG. The variable domain in full, completed from reference TRBV7-2 and TRBJ2-1, reads GAGVSQSPSNKVTEKGKDVELRCDPISGHTALYWYRQSLGQGLEFLIYFQGNSAPDKSGLPSDRFSAERTGGSVSTLTIQRTQQEDSAVYLCASSLWGGEQFFGPGTRLTVL.

This clone has ten or more counts. The CDR3 goes on 3 residues after the read ends, and that part is filled in from the germline J gene. This sequence joins TRBV19 and TRBJ1-1; the D gene is possibly TRBD1 (6 bases). Germline loops: CDR1 LNHDA, CDR2 SQIVND (reference sequence). Trimming shortened V by 6 bases and J by 4 bases, and 12 bases separated the two germline ends. The CDR3 length is 13 residues. CDR3 bases read: TGTGCCAGTAGCACAACAGGGTCCACTGAA. Amino acid sequence: CASSTTGSTE. The complete CDR3 sequence is CASSTTGSTEAFF.

This clone was counted many times. The CDR3 end lies 3 residues beyond the end of the read and is filled in from the germline J gene. The chain has TRBV6-2 or TRBV6-3 and TRBJ2-3, with unresolved D. CDR1 MNHEY and CDR2 SVGEGT come from the germline V gene. CDR3 size: 16 residues. The ends were cut back, 10 bases at V and 1 base at J, with 21 bases in the middle. The part of the CDR3 DNA that was read is TGTGCCACCCTCCGCCGACTCCCCTTGGGCACAGATACG. Amino acid sequence: CATLRRLPLGTDT. The whole CDR3 region reads CATLRRLPLGTDTQYF.

This clone was seen ten or more times. The read finishes 3 residues shy of the CDR3 end, and the germline J gene is used to complete it. The V and J genes are TRBV11-2 and TRBJ1-4, with D maybe TRBD1 (6 bases). V was shortened by 4 bases and J by 7 bases, with 16 bases between the two germline ends. Germline V gene lookup returns CDR1 SGHAT and CDR2 FQNNGV. The CDR3 covers 15 residues. The DNA read from the CDR3 is TGTGCCAGCAGCTCCCCTCCGACAGGTCTTGAAAAA. Translation: CASSSPPTGLEK. The whole CDR3 sequence is CASSSPPTGLEKLFF.

This clone was counted many times. The missing CDR3 end, 3 residues past where the read stops, is filled in from the germline J gene. The genes are TRBV19 and TRBJ1-5, with D maybe TRBD1 (6 bases). The CDR3 covers 16 residues. The V end was cut by 5 bases, the J end by 0 bases, with 14 bases between. Germline CDR1 and CDR2: LNHDA and SQIVND (reference sequence). The CDR3 loop is CASSPRQAYSNQPQHF. CDR3 DNA, as far as it was read: TGTGCCAGTAGTCCCCGACAGGCATATAGCAATCAGCCC.

This clone has a count of ten or more. Read data end 3 residues before the CDR3 end; the end is taken from the germline J gene. V and J are TRBV19 and TRBJ2-7; 10 nucleotides align to TRBD2. CDR3 length equals 15 residues. Trimming removed 6 bases from V and 3 bases from J; junction bases left unmatched: 8. From germline, CDR1 is LNHDA and CDR2 SQIVND (reference sequence). The CDR3 bases that were read are TGTGCCAGTAGACAAACTAGCGGGGTCTACTACGAG. It specifies CASRQTSGVYYE. The complete CDR3 protein is CASRQTSGVYYEQYF.

This clone has at least ten counts. The read finishes 3 residues shy of the CDR3 end, and the germline J gene is used to complete it. This chain uses TRBV5-6 with TRBJ1-5; weak D call: TRBD1 (5 bases). Trimming left V 2 bases short and J 7 bases short, with 13 bases between. The CDR3 is made up of 14 amino acids. The germline V gene encodes CDR1 SGHDT and CDR2 YYEEEE. The CDR3 spells CASSFKGSIQPQHF. CDR3 DNA (partial): TGTGCCAGCAGCTTCAAGGGGAGTATACAGCCC. Filled out from reference TRBV5-6 and TRBJ1-5, the complete variable domain reads DAGVTQSPTHLIKTRGQQVTLRCSPKSGHDTVSWYQQALGQGPQFIFQYYEEEERQRGNFPDRFSGHQFPNYSSELNVNALLLGDSALYLCASSFKGSIQPQHFGDGTRLSIL.

This clone was observed many times. With the read ending 3 residues before the CDR3 end, the germline J gene is used to fill in that end. The chain links TRBV29-1 to TRBJ2-1; 10 bases are shared with TRBD2. The germline CDR1 and CDR2 sequences are SQVTM and ANQGSEA. This CDR3 is built from 14 residues. The V and J ends lost 6 bases and 6 bases, in that order; junction bases with no gene match: 8. Here the CDR3 reads CSVGGLASGNEQFF. The CDR3 bases that were read are TGCAGCGTGGGGGGACTAGCGAGCGGCAATGAG.